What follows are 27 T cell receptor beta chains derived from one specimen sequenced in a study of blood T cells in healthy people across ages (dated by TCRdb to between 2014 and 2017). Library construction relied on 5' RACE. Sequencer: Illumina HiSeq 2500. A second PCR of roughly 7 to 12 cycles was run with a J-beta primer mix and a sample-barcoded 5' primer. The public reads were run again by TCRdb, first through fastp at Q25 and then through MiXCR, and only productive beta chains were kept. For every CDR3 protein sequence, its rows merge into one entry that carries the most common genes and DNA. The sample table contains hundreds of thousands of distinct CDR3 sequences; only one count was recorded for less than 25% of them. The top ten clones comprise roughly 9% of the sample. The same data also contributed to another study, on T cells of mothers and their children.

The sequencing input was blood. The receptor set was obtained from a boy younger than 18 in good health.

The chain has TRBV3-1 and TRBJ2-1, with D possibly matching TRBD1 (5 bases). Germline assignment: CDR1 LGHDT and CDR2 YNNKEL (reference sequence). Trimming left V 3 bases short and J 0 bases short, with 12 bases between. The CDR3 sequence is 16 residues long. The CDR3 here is CASSQGPTNSYNEQFF. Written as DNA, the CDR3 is TGTGCCAGCAGCCAGGGGCCTACTAACTCCTACAATGAGCAGTTCTTC.

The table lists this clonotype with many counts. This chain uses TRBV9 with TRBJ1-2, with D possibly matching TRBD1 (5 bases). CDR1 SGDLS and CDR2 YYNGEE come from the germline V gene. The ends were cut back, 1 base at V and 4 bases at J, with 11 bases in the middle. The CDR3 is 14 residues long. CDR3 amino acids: CASSVFGGTYGYTF. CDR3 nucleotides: TGTGCCAGCAGCGTATTTGGGGGGACCTATGGCTACACCTTC. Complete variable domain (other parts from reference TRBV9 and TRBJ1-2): DSGVTQTPKHLITATGQRVTLRCSPRSGDLSVYWYQQSLDQGLQFLIQYYNGEERAKGNILERFSAQQFPDLHSELNLSSLELGDSALYFCASSVFGGTYGYTFGSGTRLTVV.

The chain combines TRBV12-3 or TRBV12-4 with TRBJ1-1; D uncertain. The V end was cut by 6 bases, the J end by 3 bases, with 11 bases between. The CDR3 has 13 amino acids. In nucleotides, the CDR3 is TGTGCCAGCAGCCGGCCCCTGGACACTGAAGCTTTCTTT. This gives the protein CASSRPLDTEAFF.

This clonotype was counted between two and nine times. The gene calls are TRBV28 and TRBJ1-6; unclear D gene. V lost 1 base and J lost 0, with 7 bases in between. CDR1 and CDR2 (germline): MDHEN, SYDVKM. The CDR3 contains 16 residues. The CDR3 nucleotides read TGTGCCAGCAGTTTATACGGTCGCTCCTATAATTCACCCCTCCACTTT. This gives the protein CASSLYGRSYNSPLHF.

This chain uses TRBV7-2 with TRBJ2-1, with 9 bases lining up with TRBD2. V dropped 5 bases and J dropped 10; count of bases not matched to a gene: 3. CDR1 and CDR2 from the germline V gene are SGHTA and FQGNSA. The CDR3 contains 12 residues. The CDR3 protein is CASSPLAGEQFF. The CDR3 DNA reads TGTGCCAGCAGCCCCCTAGCGGGGGAGCAGTTCTTC.

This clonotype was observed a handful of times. In DNA form, the CDR3 reads TGTGCCAGCAGTTTCGGACAGGGGGCGCGGGATACGCAGTATTTT. This codes for CASSFGQGARDTQYF. The chain recombines TRBV27 with TRBJ2-3; 11 nucleotides align to TRBD1. This CDR3 region has 15 residues. Germline V lookup: CDR1 MNHEY, CDR2 SMNVEV (reference sequence). Trimming removed 3 bases from V and 6 bases from J; junction bases left unmatched: 5.

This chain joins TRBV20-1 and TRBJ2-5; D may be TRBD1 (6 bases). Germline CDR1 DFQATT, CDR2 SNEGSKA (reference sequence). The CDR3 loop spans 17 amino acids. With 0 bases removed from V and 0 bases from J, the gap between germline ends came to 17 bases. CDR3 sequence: CSARDLVARGYQETQYF. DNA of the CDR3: TGCAGTGCTAGAGATCTCGTGGCTAGGGGGTACCAAGAGACCCAGTACTTC.

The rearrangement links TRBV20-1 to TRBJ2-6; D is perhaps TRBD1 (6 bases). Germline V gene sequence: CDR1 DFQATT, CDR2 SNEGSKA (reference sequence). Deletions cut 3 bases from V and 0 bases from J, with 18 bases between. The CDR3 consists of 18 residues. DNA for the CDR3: TGCAGTGCTAGGGAACGACAGGAAAGCTACTCTGGGGCCAACGTCCTGACTTTC. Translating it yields CSARERQESYSGANVLTF.

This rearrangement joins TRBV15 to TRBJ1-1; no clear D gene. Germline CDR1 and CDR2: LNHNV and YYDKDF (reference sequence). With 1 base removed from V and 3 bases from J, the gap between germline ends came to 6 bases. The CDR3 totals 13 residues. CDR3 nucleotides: TGTGCCACCAGCAGAGGTGAGGACACTGAAGCTTTCTTT. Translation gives CATSRGEDTEAFF.

The CDR3 reads CSVETGQSPSTDTQYF. DNA of the CDR3: TGCAGTGTAGAGACGGGACAGTCTCCTAGCACAGATACGCAGTATTTT. The V gene is TRBV20-1, the J gene TRBJ2-3; 7 bases align to TRBD1. From germline, CDR1 is DFQATT and CDR2 SNEGSKA (reference sequence). V dropped 7 bases and J dropped 0; count of bases not matched to a gene: 13. There are 16 residues in the CDR3.

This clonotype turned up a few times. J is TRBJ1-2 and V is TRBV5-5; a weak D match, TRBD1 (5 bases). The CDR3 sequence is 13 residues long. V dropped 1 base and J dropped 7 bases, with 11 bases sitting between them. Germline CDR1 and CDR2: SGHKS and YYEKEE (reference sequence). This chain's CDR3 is CASSLTGRSGYTF. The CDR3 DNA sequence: TGTGCCAGCAGCTTGACAGGCCGGAGTGGCTACACCTTC. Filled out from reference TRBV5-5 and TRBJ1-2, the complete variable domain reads DAGVTQSPTHLIKTRGQQVTLRCSPISGHKSVSWYQQVLGQGPQFIFQYYEKEERGRGNFPDRFSARQFPNYSSELNVNALLLGDSALYLCASSLTGRSGYTFGSGTRLTVV.

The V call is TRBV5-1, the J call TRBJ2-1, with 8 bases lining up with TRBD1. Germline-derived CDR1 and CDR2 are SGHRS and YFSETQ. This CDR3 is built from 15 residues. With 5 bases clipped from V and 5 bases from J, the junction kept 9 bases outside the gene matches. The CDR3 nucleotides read TGCGCCAGCAGTTCTATGGACAGGGCCAACAATGAGCAGTTCTTC. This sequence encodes CASSSMDRANNEQFF.

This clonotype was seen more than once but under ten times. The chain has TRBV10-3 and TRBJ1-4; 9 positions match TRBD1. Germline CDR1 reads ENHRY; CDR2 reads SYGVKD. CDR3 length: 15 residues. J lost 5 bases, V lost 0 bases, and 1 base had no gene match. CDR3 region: CAISESGTGNEKLFF. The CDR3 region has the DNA TGTGCCATCAGTGAGTCCGGGACAGGGAATGAAAAACTGTTTTTT.

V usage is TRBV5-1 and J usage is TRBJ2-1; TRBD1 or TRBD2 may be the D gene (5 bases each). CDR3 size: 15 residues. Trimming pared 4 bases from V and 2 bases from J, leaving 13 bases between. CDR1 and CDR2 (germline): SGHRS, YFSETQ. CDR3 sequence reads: CASSTTQGPYNEQFF. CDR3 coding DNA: TGCGCCAGCAGCACCACCCAGGGACCCTACAATGAGCAGTTCTTC.

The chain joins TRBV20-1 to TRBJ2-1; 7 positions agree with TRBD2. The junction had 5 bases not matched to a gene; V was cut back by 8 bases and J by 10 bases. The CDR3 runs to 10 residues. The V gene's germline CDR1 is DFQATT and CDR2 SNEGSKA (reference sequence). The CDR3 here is CSRLAGEQFF. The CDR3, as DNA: TGCAGTCGACTAGCCGGCGAGCAGTTCTTC.

The DNA for the CDR3 is TGTGCCAGCAGTTCAACCCCGGACAGGGCGAAGACGAACACCGGGGAGCTGTTTTTT. Translated: CASSSTPDRAKTNTGELFF. The rearrangement links TRBV7-9 to TRBJ2-2; 8 bases match TRBD1. This CDR3 is built from 19 residues. Germline loops: CDR1 SEHNR, CDR2 FQNEAQ (reference sequence). V trimming: 6 bases; J trimming: 0 bases; junction bases outside the gene matches: 15.

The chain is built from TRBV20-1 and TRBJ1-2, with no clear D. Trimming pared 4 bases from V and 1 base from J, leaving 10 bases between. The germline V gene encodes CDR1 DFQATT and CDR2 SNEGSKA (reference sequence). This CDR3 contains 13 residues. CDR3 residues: CSAIFYDNYGYTF. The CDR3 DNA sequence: TGCAGTGCTATCTTCTATGATAACTATGGCTACACCTTC.

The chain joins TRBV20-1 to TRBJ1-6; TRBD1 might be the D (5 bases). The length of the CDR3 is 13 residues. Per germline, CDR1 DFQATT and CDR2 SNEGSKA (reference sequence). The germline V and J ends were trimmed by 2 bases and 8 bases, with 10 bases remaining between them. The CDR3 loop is CSARTQGDSPLHF. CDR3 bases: TGCAGTGCTAGAACTCAGGGAGATTCACCCCTCCACTTT.

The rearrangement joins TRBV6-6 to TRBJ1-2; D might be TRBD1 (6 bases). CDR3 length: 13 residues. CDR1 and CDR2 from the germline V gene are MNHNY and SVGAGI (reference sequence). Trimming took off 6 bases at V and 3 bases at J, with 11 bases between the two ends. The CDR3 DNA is TGTGCCAGCAGACTCGGACAGTACTATGGCTACACCTTC. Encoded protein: CASRLGQYYGYTF.

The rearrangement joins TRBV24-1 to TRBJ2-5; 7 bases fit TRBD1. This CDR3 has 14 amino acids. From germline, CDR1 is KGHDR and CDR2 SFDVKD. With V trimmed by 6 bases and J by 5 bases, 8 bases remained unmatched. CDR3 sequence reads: CATSHGQAGETQYF. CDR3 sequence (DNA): TGTGCCACCAGTCACGGACAGGCTGGGGAGACCCAGTACTTC.

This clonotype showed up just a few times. The CDR3 reads CASSLTDWRGPYF. In nucleotides, the CDR3 is TGTGCCAGCAGCCTGACTGACTGGCGGGGTCCGTATTTT. V and J are TRBV28 and TRBJ2-3, with D perhaps matching TRBD2 (6 bases). The CDR3 length is 13 residues. V was cut by 6 bases and J by 14 bases, with 21 bases left in between. Germline V gene sequence: CDR1 MDHEN, CDR2 SYDVKM.

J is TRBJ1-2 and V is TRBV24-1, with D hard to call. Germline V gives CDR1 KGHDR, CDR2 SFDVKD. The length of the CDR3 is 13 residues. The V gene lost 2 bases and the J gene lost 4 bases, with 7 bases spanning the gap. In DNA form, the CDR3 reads TGTGCCACCAGTGATTCTGAGAGCTATGGCTACACCTTC. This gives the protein CATSDSESYGYTF.

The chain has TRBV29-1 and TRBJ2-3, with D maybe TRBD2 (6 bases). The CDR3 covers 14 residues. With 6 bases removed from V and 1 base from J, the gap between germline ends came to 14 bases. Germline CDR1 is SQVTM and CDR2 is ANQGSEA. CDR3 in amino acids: CSVPSGAGTDTQYF. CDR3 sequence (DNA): TGCAGCGTCCCGTCGGGAGCAGGCACAGATACGCAGTATTTT.

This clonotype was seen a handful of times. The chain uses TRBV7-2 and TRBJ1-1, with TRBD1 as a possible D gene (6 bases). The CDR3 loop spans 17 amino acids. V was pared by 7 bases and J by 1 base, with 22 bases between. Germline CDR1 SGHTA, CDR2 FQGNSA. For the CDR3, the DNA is TGTGCCAGCATCGACAGGTCCCCTGGGGCCGAGAACACTGAAGCTTTCTTT. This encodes CASIDRSPGAENTEAFF.

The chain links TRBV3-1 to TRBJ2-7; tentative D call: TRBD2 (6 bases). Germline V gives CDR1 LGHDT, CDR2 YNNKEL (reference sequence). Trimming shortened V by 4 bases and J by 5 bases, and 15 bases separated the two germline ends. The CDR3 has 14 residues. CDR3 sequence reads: CASSLTGTRNEQYF. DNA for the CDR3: TGTGCCAGCAGCCTCACTGGGACTCGCAACGAGCAGTACTTC.

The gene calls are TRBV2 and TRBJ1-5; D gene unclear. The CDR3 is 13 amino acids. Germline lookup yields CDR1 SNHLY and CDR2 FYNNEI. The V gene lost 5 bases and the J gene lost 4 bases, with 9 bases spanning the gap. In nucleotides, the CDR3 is TGTGCCAGCAGTTCGCAGCAGAATCAGCCCCAGCATTTT. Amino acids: CASSSQQNQPQHF.

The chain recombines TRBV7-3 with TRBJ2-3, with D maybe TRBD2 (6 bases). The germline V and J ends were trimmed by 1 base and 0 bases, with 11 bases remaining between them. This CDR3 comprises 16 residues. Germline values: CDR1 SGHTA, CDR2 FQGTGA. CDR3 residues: CASSLIGGTSTDTQYF. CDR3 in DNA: TGTGCCAGCAGCTTAATCGGAGGGACTAGCACAGATACGCAGTATTTT.